The 27 T cell receptor beta chains below come from one sample, sequenced in a study of shared clonotypes between healthy human individuals. Clones were read by immunoSEQ multiplex PCR, and TCRdb kept only the in-frame ones, dropping some. The table lists millions of clones, approximately 94% of them singletons. Naive CD8 cells lacked CD45RO and underwent positive selection for CCR7, leaving out terminally differentiated effector memory CD45RA+ cells. The sample comprised naive CD8+ T cells from PBMCs. The receptors originated from a man between 18 and 29 years old in good health. Some clones in this sample may be carry-over from other donors' samples.

The J gene is TRBJ2-3, the V gene TRBV30; D uncertain. The germline CDR1 and CDR2 sequences are GTSNPN and SVGIG (reference sequence). The length of the CDR3 is 13 residues. Deletions cut 0 bases from V and 2 bases from J, with 6 bases between. CDR3 region: CAWSVEYTDTQYF. CDR3 nucleotide sequence: TGTGCCTGGAGTGTAGAGTACACAGATACGCAGTATTTT.

This chain joins TRBV7-2 and TRBJ2-7, with D perhaps matching TRBD1 (5 bases). Trimming removed 5 bases from V and 3 bases from J, with 11 bases in between. Germline V gene lookup returns CDR1 SGHTA and CDR2 FQGNSA. The CDR3 runs 13 residues. The CDR3 DNA follows: TGTGCCAGCAGCCCAAGACAGCGCTACGAGCAGTACTTC. Protein: CASSPRQRYEQYF.

This clone has only one observation. V and J are TRBV7-3 and TRBJ2-1; D possibly matches TRBD1 or TRBD2 (6 bases each). Germline CDR1 SGHTA, CDR2 FQGTGA. Between the trimmed V and J ends, which lost 2 bases and 0 bases, there was a span of 14 bases. The CDR3 covers 17 residues. The CDR3 nucleotides read TGTGCCAGCAGCTTAGGATTTAAGGGGGGCTCCTACAATGAGCAGTTCTTC. Translated, it gives CASSLGFKGGSYNEQFF.

This chain joins TRBV7-9 and TRBJ1-4; D call uncertain. V was trimmed by 5 bases and J by 5 bases, leaving 18 bases between them. The CDR3 runs to 16 residues. Germline assignment: CDR1 SEHNR and CDR2 FQNEAQ (reference sequence). The DNA for the CDR3 is TGTGCCAGCAGCGAACGGAACAGCTTGATAAATGAAAAACTGTTTTTT. This gives the protein CASSERNSLINEKLFF.

This rearrangement joins TRBV4-1 to TRBJ2-7; TRBD1 might be the D (8 bases). Germline loops: CDR1 MGHRA, CDR2 YSYEKL. This CDR3 has 17 amino acids. With 0 bases removed from V and 0 bases from J, the gap between germline ends came to 15 bases. The CDR3 region has the DNA TGCGCCAGCAGCCAAGATCCACAGGGGGGGGACTCCTACGAGCAGTACTTC. It encodes CASSQDPQGGDSYEQYF.

CDR3 sequence: CASRSFDSRNEQFF. CDR3 coding DNA: TGTGCCAGTAGGTCTTTTGACAGCCGCAATGAGCAGTTCTTC. The genes are TRBV19 and TRBJ2-1; a weak D match, TRBD1 (5 bases). Germline V gene data show CDR1 as LNHDA and CDR2 as SQIVND (reference sequence). The V gene lost 6 bases and the J gene lost 6 bases, with 15 bases spanning the gap. CDR3 length: 14 amino acids.

This chain links TRBV7-9 with TRBJ2-1, with D unresolved. The V end lost 5 bases, the J end lost 5 bases, and 16 bases lay between the germline ends. The germline V gene encodes CDR1 SEHNR and CDR2 FQNEAQ (reference sequence). This CDR3 is 15 amino acids long. CDR3 sequence reads: CASSAGPSLDNEQFF. In DNA, the CDR3 is TGTGCCAGCAGCGCCGGCCCCTCCCTTGACAATGAGCAGTTCTTC.

The chain recombines TRBV19 with TRBJ2-1; no clear D. Germline V lookup: CDR1 LNHDA, CDR2 SQIVND (reference sequence). The germline V and J ends were trimmed by 3 bases and 5 bases, with 8 bases remaining between them. The CDR3 extends over 13 amino acids. The CDR3 reads CASSIAVNNEQFF. CDR3 in DNA: TGTGCCAGTAGTATTGCAGTTAACAATGAGCAGTTCTTC.

The chain carries TRBV27 and TRBJ1-2; D is possibly TRBD1 (5 bases). The germline V gene has CDR1 MNHEY and CDR2 SMNVEV (reference sequence). The CDR3 spans 16 residues. The germline V and J ends were trimmed by 5 bases and 3 bases, with 19 bases remaining between them. The CDR3 DNA reads TGTGCCAGCAGTCTCTCCTGGACCGGGACCTACTATGGCTACACCTTC. The encoded protein is CASSLSWTGTYYGYTF.

This clone has only a few counts. The chain carries TRBV30 and TRBJ1-1; possible D gene TRBD1, 5 bases. This CDR3 spans 13 amino acids. Germline lookup yields CDR1 GTSNPN and CDR2 SVGIG (reference sequence). The germline V and J ends were trimmed by 1 base and 4 bases, with 10 bases remaining between them. The chain's CDR3 is CAWSAGMGTEAFF. The CDR3, as DNA: TGTGCCTGGAGTGCAGGGATGGGCACTGAAGCTTTCTTT.

The V and J genes are TRBV9 and TRBJ1-1; D is uncertain. V lost 0 bases, J lost 5 bases, and 5 bases lay in between. The germline V gene encodes CDR1 SGDLS and CDR2 YYNGEE. The CDR3 covers 12 residues. CDR3 bases: TGTGCCAGCAGCGTAGCGGAAACTGAAGCTTTCTTT. This encodes CASSVAETEAFF.

About this clone itself: In the same sample, other DNA sequences code for this CDR3. The genes are TRBV28 and TRBJ2-1; 7 bases match TRBD2. With 2 bases clipped from V and 3 bases from J, the junction kept 4 bases outside the gene matches. Germline V gene lookup returns CDR1 MDHEN and CDR2 SYDVKM. This CDR3 has 15 amino acids. The CDR3 DNA reads TGTGCCAGCAGTTTAGGGCTAGCGGTCTACAATGAGCAGTTCTTC. Its translation: CASSLGLAVYNEQFF.

The chain is built from TRBV9 and TRBJ2-7, with D maybe TRBD2 (5 bases). Trimming left V 0 bases short and J 4 bases short, with 11 bases between. Per germline, CDR1 SGDLS and CDR2 YYNGEE. This CDR3 is built from 14 residues. CDR3 amino acids: CASSVGNRGYEQYF. CDR3 DNA: TGTGCCAGCAGCGTAGGTAACCGCGGGTACGAGCAGTACTTC. The full variable domain, rest sourced from reference TRBV9 and TRBJ2-7, is DSGVTQTPKHLITATGQRVTLRCSPRSGDLSVYWYQQSLDQGLQFLIQYYNGEERAKGNILERFSAQQFPDLHSELNLSSLELGDSALYFCASSVGNRGYEQYFGPGTRLTVT.

The count of this clone is one. This rearrangement joins TRBV4-1 to TRBJ1-2; D may be TRBD1 (5 bases). This CDR3 has 17 amino acids. Germline V CDR1 and CDR2: MGHRA, YSYEKL. V lost 4 bases and J 4 bases, leaving 22 bases between the germline ends. This CDR3 reads CASSPRMSTGSRYGYTF. As DNA, the CDR3 is TGCGCCAGCAGCCCTCGAATGAGTACAGGATCCCGCTATGGCTACACCTTC.

The rearrangement uses TRBV6-1 and TRBJ1-1; D is ambiguous. The germline V gene encodes CDR1 MNHNS and CDR2 SASEGT. Trimming removed 6 bases from V and 9 bases from J, with 14 bases in between. This CDR3 has 12 amino acids. The CDR3 is CASRANQVKAFF. The CDR3 DNA reads TGTGCCAGCAGGGCCAACCAAGTTAAAGCTTTCTTT.

The gene calls are TRBV5-4 and TRBJ2-5; 7 nucleotides align to TRBD2. The trim removed 2 bases at V and 4 bases at J, leaving 5 bases unmatched. The CDR3 is made up of 14 amino acids. Germline V gene lookup returns CDR1 SGHNT and CDR2 YYREEE (reference sequence). The CDR3 DNA reads TGTGCCAGCAGCTTAGGAGCGGGACTAGAGACCCAGTACTTC. Translation: CASSLGAGLETQYF. Looking up the rest from reference TRBV5-4 and TRBJ2-5 gives the full variable domain: ETGVTQSPTHLIKTRGQQVTLRCSSQSGHNTVSWYQQALGQGPQFIFQYYREEENGRGNFPPRFSGLQFPNYSSELNVNALELDDSALYLCASSLGAGLETQYFGPGTRLLVL.

The genes are TRBV5-8 and TRBJ2-7; D may correspond to TRBD1 or TRBD2 (5 bases each). The V end was cut by 4 bases, the J end by 4 bases, with 12 bases between. CDR1 and CDR2 from the germline V gene are SGHTS and YDEGEE. There are 13 residues in the CDR3. CDR3 sequence reads: CASSTRDPYEQYF. The DNA of the CDR3 is TGTGCCAGCAGCACCCGGGACCCGTACGAGCAGTACTTC.

This chain uses TRBV6-5 with TRBJ2-2; D is possibly TRBD2 (5 bases). Trimming removed 6 bases at V and 2 bases at J, with 13 bases between. Looked up from germline, CDR1 is MNHEY and CDR2 is SVGAGI. The CDR3 is 15 residues long. The CDR3 coding sequence is TGTGCCAGCAGCAACGGACTGGGCAACACCGGGGAGCTGTTTTTT. This sequence encodes CASSNGLGNTGELFF.

V is TRBV4-1 and J is TRBJ2-1; 11 bases agree with TRBD2. This CDR3 contains 18 residues. Germline trimming cut 4 bases from V and 3 bases from J; bases unmatched to any gene: 11. From germline, CDR1 is MGHRA and CDR2 YSYEKL. The CDR3 here is CASSPSSASGRIYNEQFF. In DNA, the CDR3 is TGCGCCAGCAGCCCCTCGTCTGCTAGCGGGAGGATCTACAATGAGCAGTTCTTC.

Worth noting for this clone: This specimen includes other DNA sequences encoding the same CDR3. The V and J genes are TRBV5-6 and TRBJ2-3, with D perhaps assigned TRBD1 or TRBD2 (5 bases each). The CDR3 spans 15 residues. With 0 bases removed from V and 0 bases from J, the gap between germline ends came to 8 bases. Germline CDR1 SGHDT, CDR2 YYEEEE. The CDR3 DNA follows: TGTGCCAGCAGCTTGGGGGGCGGGAGCACAGATACGCAGTATTTT. Translated: CASSLGGGSTDTQYF.

In DNA, the CDR3 is TGTGCCCAGGGGGTGGGCGGAAACACCATATATTTT. This translates into CAQGVGGNTIYF. V is TRBV5-4 and J is TRBJ1-3, with 7 bases fitting TRBD1. The CDR3 length is 12 residues. Germline CDR1 is SGHNT and CDR2 is YYREEE (reference sequence). The V and J ends lost 10 bases and 4 bases, in that order; junction bases with no gene match: 5. Supplemented by reference TRBV5-4 and TRBJ1-3, the full variable domain reads ETGVTQSPTHLIKTRGQQVTLRCSSQSGHNTVSWYQQALGQGPQFIFQYYREEENGRGNFPPRFSGLQFPNYSSELNVNALELDDSALYLCAQGVGGNTIYFGEGSWLTVV.

This clone was seen once. This chain uses TRBV28 with TRBJ2-1; D is possibly TRBD2 (5 bases). V was clipped by 1 base and J by 6 bases, with 10 bases between them. The CDR3 covers 14 residues. Germline values: CDR1 MDHEN, CDR2 SYDVKM. The CDR3 here is CASSLSSSGNEQFF. The CDR3 coding sequence is TGTGCCAGCAGTTTATCTTCGAGCGGCAATGAGCAGTTCTTC.

J is TRBJ1-1 and V is TRBV28, with TRBD1 matching 8 bases. Germline lookup yields CDR1 MDHEN and CDR2 SYDVKM. The CDR3 consists of 15 residues. V was clipped by 5 bases and J by 4 bases; unmatched bases: 9. The CDR3 reads CASSPWTGLFTEAFF. CDR3 sequence (DNA): TGTGCCAGCAGTCCCTGGACAGGGCTGTTCACTGAAGCTTTCTTT.

This clone occurred once. The V and J genes are TRBV13 and TRBJ2-7, with TRBD2 matching 7 bases. The V and J ends lost 0 bases and 3 bases, in that order; junction bases with no gene match: 5. CDR1 is PRHDT, CDR2 FYEKMQ, per germline (reference sequence). The CDR3 has 15 amino acids. The CDR3 coding sequence is TGTGCCAGCAGCTTAGGGGAGACTAGCTTCTACGAGCAGTACTTC. Protein: CASSLGETSFYEQYF.

V is TRBV27 and J is TRBJ2-7; TRBD2 agrees at 13 bases. From germline, CDR1 is MNHEY and CDR2 SMNVEV (reference sequence). CDR3 size: 14 residues. V lost 6 bases, J lost 3 bases, and 2 bases stayed unmatched. The CDR3 bases are TGTGCCAGCAGCCGACTAGCGGGAGGCTACGAGCAGTACTTC. Its translation: CASSRLAGGYEQYF.

The gene calls are TRBV28 and TRBJ2-7; D uncertain. Germline-derived CDR1 and CDR2 are MDHEN and SYDVKM. Deletions cut 2 bases from V and 3 bases from J, with 23 bases between. The CDR3 is made up of 18 amino acids. The CDR3 loop is CASSLRVFVGFSGYEQYF. CDR3 nucleotide sequence: TGTGCCAGCAGTTTAAGGGTATTTGTGGGTTTTTCAGGCTACGAGCAGTACTTC. Complete variable domain (other parts from reference TRBV28 and TRBJ2-7): DVKVTQSSRYLVKRTGEKVFLECVQDMDHENMFWYRQDPGLGLRLIYFSYDVKMKEKGDIPEGYSVSREKKERFSLILESASTNQTSMYLCASSLRVFVGFSGYEQYFGPGTRLTVT.

Worth noting for this clone: Different DNA sequences within this sample yield the same CDR3. The CDR3 DNA reads TGTGCCAGCAGCTTAGTCGGGTCTGTCTACGAGCAGTACTTC. Translated, it gives CASSLVGSVYEQYF. The chain recombines TRBV7-9 with TRBJ2-7; no reliable D call. Trimming removed 1 base from V and 3 bases from J, with 10 bases in between. Germline lookup yields CDR1 SEHNR and CDR2 FQNEAQ (reference sequence). The length of the CDR3 is 14 residues.